This section outlines one TCR beta chain sequence together with its context. The record originates from a study of OX40 agonist ivuxolimab in advanced cancers. Study at large: The patients received agonistic anti-OX40 (CD134) antibody ivuxolimab. People who had prior anti-PD-1, anti-PD-L1 or anti-CTLA-4 therapy could take part, and less than 50% had some.

Sequenced by immunoSEQ multiplex PCR; TCRdb stores in-frame clones only, minus some. In the table there are some 81,000 clones, 86% of which are singletons. The germline CDR1 and CDR2 sequences are SGDLS and YYNGEE. The CDR3 is 15 residues long. The V gene end was trimmed by 1 base and the J gene end by 5 bases; junction bases not matched to a gene: 6. V usage is TRBV9 and J usage is TRBJ2-3; 8 bases are shared with TRBD2. This receptor was taken from an adult with an advanced solid tumor such as melanoma, head and neck, liver or kidney cancer. Here the sequenced sample was CD4+ or CD8+ T cells sorted from blood, taken in a trial of the OX40 agonist ivuxolimab. CDR3 sequence: CASSVRVAGQDTQYF. The DNA of the CDR3 is TGTGCCAGCAGCGTACGGGTAGCGGGGCAAGATACGCAGTATTTT.